The source of this T cell receptor (beta chain) is a study of cytomegalovirus exposure and HLA in healthy donors. The PCR employed 60 Vbeta primers together with 13 Jbeta primers. In the authors' workflow: Per a later analysis, the number of unique TCR beta chains was about 80 million, of which about 11 million were shared. Data came from immunoSEQ multiplex PCR; TCRdb stores just in-frame clones and leaves some out. Clone size and the V and J calls come from that table; the DNA yielded D and trimming. The data contain around 140,000 clones, about 83% of them seen just once; the ten biggest clones take up about 13%. The germline V and J ends were trimmed by 1 base and 3 bases, with 10 bases remaining between them. Germline CDR1 and CDR2: SGHDT and YYEEEE. CDR3 length: 14 amino acids. This clone was seen more than once but under ten times.

The chain links TRBV5-6 to TRBJ2-5; perhaps TRBD1 as D (6 bases). The source is a man aged 40-49 years in good health and CMV-seropositive. Sequencing used PBMCs. The CDR3 sequence: CASSLWYREETQYF. In DNA, the CDR3 is TGTGCCAGCAGCTTGTGGTACAGGGAAGAGACCCAGTACTTC.